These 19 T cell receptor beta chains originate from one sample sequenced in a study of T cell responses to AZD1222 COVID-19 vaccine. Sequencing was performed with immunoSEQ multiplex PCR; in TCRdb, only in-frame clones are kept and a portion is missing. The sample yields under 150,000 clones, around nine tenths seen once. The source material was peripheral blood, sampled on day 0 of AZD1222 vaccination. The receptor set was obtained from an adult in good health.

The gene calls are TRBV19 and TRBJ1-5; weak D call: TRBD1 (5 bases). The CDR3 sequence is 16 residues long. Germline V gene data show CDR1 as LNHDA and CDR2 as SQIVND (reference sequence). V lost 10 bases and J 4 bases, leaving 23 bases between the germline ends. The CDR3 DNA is TGTGCCACCGCAAGAACCGGGACCGGACTAAATCAGCCCCAGCATTTT. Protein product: CATARTGTGLNQPQHF. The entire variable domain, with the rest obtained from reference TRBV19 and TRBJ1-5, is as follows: DGGITQSPKYLFRKEGQNVTLSCEQNLNHDAMYWYRQDPGQGLRLIYYSQIVNDFQKGDIAEGYSVSREKKESFPLTVTSAQKNPTAFYLCATARTGTGLNQPQHFGDGTRLSIL.

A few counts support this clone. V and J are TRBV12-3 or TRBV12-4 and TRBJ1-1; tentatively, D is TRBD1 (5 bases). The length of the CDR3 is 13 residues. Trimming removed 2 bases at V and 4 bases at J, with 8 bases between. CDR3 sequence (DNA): TGTGCCAGCAGTTTATTGGGGCCCACTGAAGCTTTCTTT. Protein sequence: CASSLLGPTEAFF.

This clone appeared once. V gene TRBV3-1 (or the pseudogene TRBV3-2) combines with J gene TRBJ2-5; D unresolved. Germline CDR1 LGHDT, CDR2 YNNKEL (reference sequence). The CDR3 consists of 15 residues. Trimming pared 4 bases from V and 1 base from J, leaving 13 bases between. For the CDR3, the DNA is TGTGCCAGCAGCCTCTCAGTTGCGGTCCAAGAGACCCAGTACTTC. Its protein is CASSLSVAVQETQYF.

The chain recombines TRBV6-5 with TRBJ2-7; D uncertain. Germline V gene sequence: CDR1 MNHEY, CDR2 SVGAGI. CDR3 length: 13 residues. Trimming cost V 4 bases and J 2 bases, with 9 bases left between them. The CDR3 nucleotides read TGTGCCAGCAGTTGGAACCCACCCTACGAGCAGTACTTC. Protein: CASSWNPPYEQYF.

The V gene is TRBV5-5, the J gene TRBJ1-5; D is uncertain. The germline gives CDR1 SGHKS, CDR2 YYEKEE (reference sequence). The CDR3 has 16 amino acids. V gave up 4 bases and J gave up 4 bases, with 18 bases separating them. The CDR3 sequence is CASSNQVAIGNQPQHF. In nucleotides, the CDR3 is TGTGCCAGCAGCAATCAGGTGGCAATCGGGAATCAGCCCCAGCATTTT.

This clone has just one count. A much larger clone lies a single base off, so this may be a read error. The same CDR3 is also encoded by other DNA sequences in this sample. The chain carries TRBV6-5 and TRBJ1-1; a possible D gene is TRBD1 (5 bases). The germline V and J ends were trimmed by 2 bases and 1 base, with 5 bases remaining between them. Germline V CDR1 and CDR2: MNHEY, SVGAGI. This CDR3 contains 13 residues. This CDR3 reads CASSYGGNTEAFF. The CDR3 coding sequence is TGTGCCAGCAGTTACGGGGGGAACACTGAAGCTTTCTTT.

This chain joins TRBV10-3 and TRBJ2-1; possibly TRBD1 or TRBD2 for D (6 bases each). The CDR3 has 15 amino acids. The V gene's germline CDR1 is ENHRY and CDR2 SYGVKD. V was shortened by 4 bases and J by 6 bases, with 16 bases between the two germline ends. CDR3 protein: CAISGRDIGGNEQFF. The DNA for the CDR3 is TGTGCCATCAGTGGCCGGGACATCGGGGGCAATGAGCAGTTCTTC.

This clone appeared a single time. Here the CDR3 reads CASSLGRLGSEAFF. The CDR3 nucleotides read TGTGCCAGCAGCTTGGGGAGGTTGGGGTCTGAAGCTTTCTTT. V usage is TRBV5-6 and J usage is TRBJ1-1, with unresolved D. Germline V gene sequence: CDR1 SGHDT, CDR2 YYEEEE. The V end lost 0 bases, the J end lost 6 bases, and 12 bases lay between the germline ends. This CDR3 is 14 amino acids long.

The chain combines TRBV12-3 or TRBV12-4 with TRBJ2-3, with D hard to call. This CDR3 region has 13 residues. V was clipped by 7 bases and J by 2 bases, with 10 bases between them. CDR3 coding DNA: TGTGCCAGCACCCCGTACCCCACAGATACGCAGTATTTT. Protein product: CASTPYPTDTQYF.

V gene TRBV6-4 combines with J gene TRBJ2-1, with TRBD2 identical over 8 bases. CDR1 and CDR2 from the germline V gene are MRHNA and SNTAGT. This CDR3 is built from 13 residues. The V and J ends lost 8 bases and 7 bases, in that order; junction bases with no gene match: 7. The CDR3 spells CASAPGGRNEQFF. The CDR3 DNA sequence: TGTGCCAGCGCACCGGGGGGGCGGAATGAGCAGTTCTTC.

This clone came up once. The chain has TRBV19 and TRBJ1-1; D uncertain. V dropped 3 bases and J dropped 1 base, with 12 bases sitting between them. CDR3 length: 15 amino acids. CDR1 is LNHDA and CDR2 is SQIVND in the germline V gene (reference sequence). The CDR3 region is CASSIVRAGNTEAFF. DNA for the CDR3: TGTGCCAGTAGTATTGTAAGGGCCGGGAACACTGAAGCTTTCTTT.

In DNA, the CDR3 is TGTGCAAGTCGCTTAGAGGGTCAAGGCCGGGGACAGGGGAGGGTTGGCTACACCTTC. Translating gives CASRLEGQGRGQGRVGYTF. This rearrangement joins TRBV12-2 to TRBJ1-2; the D call TRBD1 from the table was never checked on the DNA. TRBV12-2 is assigned pseudogene status. The CDR3 has 19 amino acids.

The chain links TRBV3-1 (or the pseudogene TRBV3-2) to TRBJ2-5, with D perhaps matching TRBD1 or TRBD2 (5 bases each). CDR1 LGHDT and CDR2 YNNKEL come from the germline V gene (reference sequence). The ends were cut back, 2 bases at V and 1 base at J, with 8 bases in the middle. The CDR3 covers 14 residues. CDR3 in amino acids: CASSQRDGQETQYF. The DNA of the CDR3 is TGTGCCAGCAGCCAACGGGACGGCCAAGAGACCCAGTACTTC.

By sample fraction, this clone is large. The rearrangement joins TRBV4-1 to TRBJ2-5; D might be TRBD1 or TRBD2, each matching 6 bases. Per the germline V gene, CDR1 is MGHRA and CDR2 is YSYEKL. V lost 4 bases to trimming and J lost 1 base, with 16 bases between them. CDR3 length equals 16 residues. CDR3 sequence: CASSLGGTLIQETQYF. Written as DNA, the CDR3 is TGCGCCAGCAGCCTAGGGGGGACACTTATCCAAGAGACCCAGTACTTC.

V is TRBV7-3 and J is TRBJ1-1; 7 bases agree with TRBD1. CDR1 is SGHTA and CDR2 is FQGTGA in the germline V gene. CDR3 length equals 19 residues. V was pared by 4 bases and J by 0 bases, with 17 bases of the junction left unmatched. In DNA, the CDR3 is TGTGCCAGCAGCTCCCGGACAGGCCTCAACTTGGGGATGAACACTGAAGCTTTCTTT. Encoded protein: CASSSRTGLNLGMNTEAFF.

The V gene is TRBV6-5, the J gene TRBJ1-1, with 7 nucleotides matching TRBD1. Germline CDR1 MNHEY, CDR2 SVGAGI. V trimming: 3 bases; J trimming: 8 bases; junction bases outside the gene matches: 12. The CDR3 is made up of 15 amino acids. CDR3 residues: CASSYQPGTEREAFF. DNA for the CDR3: TGTGCCAGCAGTTATCAGCCTGGGACAGAAAGGGAAGCTTTCTTT.

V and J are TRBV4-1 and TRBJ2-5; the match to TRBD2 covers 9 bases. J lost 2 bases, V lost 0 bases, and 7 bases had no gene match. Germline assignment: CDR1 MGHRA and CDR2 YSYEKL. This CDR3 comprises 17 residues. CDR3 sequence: CASSQDRAGGAQETQYF. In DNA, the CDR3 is TGCGCCAGCAGCCAAGATAGGGCGGGGGGGGCTCAAGAGACCCAGTACTTC.

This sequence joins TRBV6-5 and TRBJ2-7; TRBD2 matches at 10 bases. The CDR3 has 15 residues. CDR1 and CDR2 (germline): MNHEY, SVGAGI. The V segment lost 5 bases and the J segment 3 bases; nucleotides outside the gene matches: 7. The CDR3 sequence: CASSTGTSVYYEQYF. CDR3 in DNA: TGTGCCAGCAGTACGGGGACTAGCGTTTACTACGAGCAGTACTTC.

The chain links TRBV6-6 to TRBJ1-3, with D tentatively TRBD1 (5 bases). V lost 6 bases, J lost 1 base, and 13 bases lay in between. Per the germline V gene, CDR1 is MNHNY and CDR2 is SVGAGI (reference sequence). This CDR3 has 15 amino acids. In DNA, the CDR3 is TGTGCCAGCAGAACTACCGGGGGGTCTGGAAACACCATATATTTT. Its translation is CASRTTGGSGNTIYF.